The TCR beta chain described here comes from a study of preoperative IRX-2 immunotherapy in early breast cancer. The CDR3 spans 15 residues. J was trimmed by 3 bases and V by 6 bases; bases with no gene match: 5. As to treatment: preoperative locoregional IRX-2 cytokine immunotherapy. Generated by immunoSEQ multiplex PCR, the TCRdb table keeps only in-frame clones and is missing some. Found here are around 29,000 clones, 82% of them singletons; the top ten hold more than 3%. The receptor comes from a human donor with breast cancer. The specimen was taken from a patient treated with IRX-2 immunotherapy. The J gene is TRBJ2-7, the V gene TRBV7-1, with TRBD2 matching 13 bases. TRBV7-1 is an ORF, with its function uncertain. CDR3 nucleotides: TGTGCCAGCAGATTTGGACTAGCGGGAGACTACGAGCAGTACTTC. This gives the protein CASRFGLAGDYEQYF.